The present T cell receptor (beta chain) was sequenced within a study of blood T cell repertoires in COVID-19. Study in general: Samples representing acute and convalescent COVID-19 were sourced from the United States, Italy and Spain. T cells, B-cell-depleted T cells, or PBMCs supplied cDNA or gDNA.

Trimming removed 1 base from V and 6 bases from J, with 6 bases in between. Germline V CDR1 and CDR2: SGHVS, FQNEAQ. The CDR3 spans 13 residues. In the source study's methods: Reference gene primer amplification gave nucleated cell count estimates. Some clones are missing from TCRdb's copy, which holds only in-frame ones; the method was immunoSEQ multiplex PCR. That table is the source of V, J and clone size, and D and trimming were worked out from the DNA. Here the sample spans 350,000 to 450,000 clones, approximately 87% being singletons. One Seattle source followed patients from active infection through their disease course.

The specimen sequenced was peripheral blood. The clonotype was recovered from a woman aged 60-70 years with COVID-19, enrolled during active disease. This chain joins TRBV7-8 and TRBJ2-2; no reliable D call. The CDR3 DNA follows: TGTGCCAGCAGCTTAGGCGGAGCCGGGGAGCTGTTTTTT. Its protein is CASSLGGAGELFF.